Detailed here is one T cell receptor beta chain. Its antigen is not identified. The data were taken from a study of CD8+ T cells in alopecia areata. RNA was isolated and reverse transcribed to cDNA, the sequencing template. TCRdb keeps only in-frame clones here, not all; method: immunoSEQ multiplex PCR. This sample has about 300,000 clones; 55% to 75% occur once, and the top ten carry roughly 1.8%. Documented treatment: oral pan-JAK inhibitor, 5-10 mg twice daily. Sorting of PBMCs yielded the CD4+ and CD8+ T cells. Study observations and caveats: Lesional scalp displayed greater clonality than normal scalp, most notably in alopecia totalis/universalis.

The source is a human donor with alopecia areata. The material sequenced was CD4+ T cells sorted from blood, taken at week 24, from a patient treated with tofacitinib.

In nucleotides, the CDR3 is TGTGCCAGCAGCTCGGGACTAGCCTACAATGAGCAGTTCTTC. This sequence encodes CASSSGLAYNEQFF. V usage is TRBV5-4 and J usage is TRBJ2-1; 8 bases are a match to TRBD2. CDR1 SGHNT and CDR2 YYREEE come from the germline V gene (reference sequence). The CDR3 runs 14 residues. The V segment lost 3 bases and the J segment 2 bases; nucleotides outside the gene matches: 1.